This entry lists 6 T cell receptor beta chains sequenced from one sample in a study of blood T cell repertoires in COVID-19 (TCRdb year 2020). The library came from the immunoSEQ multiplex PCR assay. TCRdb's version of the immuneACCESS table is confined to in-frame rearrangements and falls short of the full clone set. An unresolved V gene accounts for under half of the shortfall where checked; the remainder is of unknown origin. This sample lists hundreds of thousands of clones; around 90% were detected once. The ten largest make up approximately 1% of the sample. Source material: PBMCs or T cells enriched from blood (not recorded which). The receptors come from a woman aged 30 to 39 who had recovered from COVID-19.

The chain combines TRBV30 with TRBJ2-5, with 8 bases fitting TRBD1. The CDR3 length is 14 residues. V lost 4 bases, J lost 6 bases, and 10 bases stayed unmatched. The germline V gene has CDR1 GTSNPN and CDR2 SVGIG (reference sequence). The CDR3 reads CAWTLAGGLKTQYF. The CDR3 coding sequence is TGTGCCTGGACCCTTGCAGGGGGCCTTAAGACCCAGTACTTC. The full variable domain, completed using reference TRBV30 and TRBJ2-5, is SQTIHQWPATLVQPVGSPLSLECTVEGTSNPNLYWYRQAAGRGLQLLFYSVGIGQISSEVPQNLSASRPQDRQFILSSKKLLLSDSGFYLCAWTLAGGLKTQYFGPGTRLLVL.

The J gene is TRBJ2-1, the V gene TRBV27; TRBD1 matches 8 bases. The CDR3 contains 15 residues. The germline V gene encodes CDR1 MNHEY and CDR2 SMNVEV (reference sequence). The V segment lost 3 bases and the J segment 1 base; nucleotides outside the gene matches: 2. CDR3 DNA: TGTGCCAGCAGTTTGACAGGGGCTTCCTACAATGAGCAGTTCTTC. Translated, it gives CASSLTGASYNEQFF.

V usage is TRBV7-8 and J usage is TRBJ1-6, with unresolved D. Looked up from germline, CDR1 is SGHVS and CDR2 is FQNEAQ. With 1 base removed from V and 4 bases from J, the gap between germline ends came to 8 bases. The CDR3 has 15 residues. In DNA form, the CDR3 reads TGTGCCAGCAGCTTAGAAGCCTTATATAATTCACCCCTCCACTTT. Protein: CASSLEALYNSPLHF.

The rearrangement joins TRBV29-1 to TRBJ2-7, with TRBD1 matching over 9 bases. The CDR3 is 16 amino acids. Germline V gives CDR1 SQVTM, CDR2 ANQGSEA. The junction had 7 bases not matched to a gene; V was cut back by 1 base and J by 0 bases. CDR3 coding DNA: TGCAGCGTTGAAGGCCTGACAGGGGGTAGCTCCTACGAGCAGTACTTC. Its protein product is CSVEGLTGGSSYEQYF.

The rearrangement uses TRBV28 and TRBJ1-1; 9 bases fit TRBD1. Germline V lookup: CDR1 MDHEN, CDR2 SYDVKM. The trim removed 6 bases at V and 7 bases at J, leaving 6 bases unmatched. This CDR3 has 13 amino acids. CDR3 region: CASSRGQGLEAFF. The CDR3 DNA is TGTGCCAGCAGCCGGGGACAGGGACTTGAAGCTTTCTTT.

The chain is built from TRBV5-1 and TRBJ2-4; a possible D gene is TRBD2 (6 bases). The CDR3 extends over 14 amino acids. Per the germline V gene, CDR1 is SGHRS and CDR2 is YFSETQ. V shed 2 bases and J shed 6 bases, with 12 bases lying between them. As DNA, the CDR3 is TGCGCCAGCAGCTTAGAGGGAGGAGGAAACATTCAGTACTTC. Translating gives CASSLEGGGNIQYF.